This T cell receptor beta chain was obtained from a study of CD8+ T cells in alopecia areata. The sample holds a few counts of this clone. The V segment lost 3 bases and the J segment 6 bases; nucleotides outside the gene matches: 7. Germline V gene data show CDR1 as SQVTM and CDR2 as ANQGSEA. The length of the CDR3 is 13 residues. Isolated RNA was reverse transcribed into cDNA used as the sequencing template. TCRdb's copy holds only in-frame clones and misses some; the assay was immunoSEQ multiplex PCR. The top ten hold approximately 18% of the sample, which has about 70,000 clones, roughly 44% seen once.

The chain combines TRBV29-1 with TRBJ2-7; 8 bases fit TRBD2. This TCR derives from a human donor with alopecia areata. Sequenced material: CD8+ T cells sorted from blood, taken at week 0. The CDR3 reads CSVEGLGSREQYF. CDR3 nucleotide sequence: TGCAGCGTTGAGGGACTAGGTAGCCGCGAGCAGTACTTC.